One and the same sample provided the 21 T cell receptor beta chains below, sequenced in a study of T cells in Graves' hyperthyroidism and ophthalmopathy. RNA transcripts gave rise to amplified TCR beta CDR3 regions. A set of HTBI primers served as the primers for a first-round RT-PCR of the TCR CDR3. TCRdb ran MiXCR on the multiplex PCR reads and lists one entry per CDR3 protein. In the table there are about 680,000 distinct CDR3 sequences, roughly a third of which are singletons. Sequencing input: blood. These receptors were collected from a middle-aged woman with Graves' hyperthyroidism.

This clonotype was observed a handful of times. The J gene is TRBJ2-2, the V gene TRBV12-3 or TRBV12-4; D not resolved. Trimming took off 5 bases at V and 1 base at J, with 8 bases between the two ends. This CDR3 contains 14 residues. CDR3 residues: CASSRAGNTGELFF. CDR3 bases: TGTGCCAGCAGTCGGGCAGGGAACACCGGGGAGCTGTTTTTT.

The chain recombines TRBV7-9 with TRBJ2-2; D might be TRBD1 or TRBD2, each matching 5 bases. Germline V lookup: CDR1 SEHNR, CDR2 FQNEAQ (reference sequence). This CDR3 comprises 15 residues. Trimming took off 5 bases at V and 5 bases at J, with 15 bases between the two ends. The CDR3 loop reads CASSDIKGPTGELFF. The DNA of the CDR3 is TGTGCCAGCAGCGACATTAAGGGACCGACCGGGGAGCTGTTTTTT. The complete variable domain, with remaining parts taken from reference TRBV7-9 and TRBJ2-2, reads DTGVSQNPRHKITKRGQNVTFRCDPISEHNRLYWYRQTLGQGPEFLTYFQNEAQLEKSRLLSDRFSAERPKGSFSTLEIQRTEQGDSAMYLCASSDIKGPTGELFFGEGSRLTVL.

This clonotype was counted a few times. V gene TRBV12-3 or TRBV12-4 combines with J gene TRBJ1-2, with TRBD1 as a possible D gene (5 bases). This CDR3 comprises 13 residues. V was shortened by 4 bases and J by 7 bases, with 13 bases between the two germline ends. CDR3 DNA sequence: TGTGCCAGCAGTTCCCTCAGTCAGGGTGGCTACACCTTC. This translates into CASSSLSQGGYTF.

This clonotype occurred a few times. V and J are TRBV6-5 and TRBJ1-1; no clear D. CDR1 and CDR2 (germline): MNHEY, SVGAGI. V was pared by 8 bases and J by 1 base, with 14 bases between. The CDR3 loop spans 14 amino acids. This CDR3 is CASSAPYSNTEAFF. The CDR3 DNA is TGTGCCAGCTCAGCTCCTTACTCGAACACTGAAGCTTTCTTT.

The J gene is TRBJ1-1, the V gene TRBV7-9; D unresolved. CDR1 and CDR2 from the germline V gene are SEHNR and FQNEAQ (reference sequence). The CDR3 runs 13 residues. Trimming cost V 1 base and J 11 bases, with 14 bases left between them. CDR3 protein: CASSLVDAAGAFF. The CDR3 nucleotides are TGTGCCAGCAGCTTAGTTGACGCCGCCGGGGCTTTCTTT.

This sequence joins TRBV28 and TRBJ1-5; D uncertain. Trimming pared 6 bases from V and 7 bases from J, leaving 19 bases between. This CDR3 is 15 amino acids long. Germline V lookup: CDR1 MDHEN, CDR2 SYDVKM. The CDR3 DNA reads TGTGCCAGCAGCTGGGCCACCAAACTGGGACAGCCCCAGCATTTT. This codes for CASSWATKLGQPQHF.

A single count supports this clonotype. CDR3 sequence reads: CSVPGGGRNTEAFF. The DNA for the CDR3 is TGCAGCGTGCCCGGGGGAGGGAGGAACACTGAAGCTTTCTTT. The chain carries TRBV29-1 and TRBJ1-1, with a tentative D call TRBD1 (5 bases). Germline lookup yields CDR1 SQVTM and CDR2 ANQGSEA. The CDR3 spans 14 residues. Deletions cut 6 bases from V and 1 base from J, with 15 bases between.

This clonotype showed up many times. CDR3 protein: CASSLGGQPGDGYTF. DNA of the CDR3: TGTGCCAGCAGCTTAGGGGGACAACCAGGGGATGGCTACACCTTC. The chain joins TRBV11-2 to TRBJ1-2; tentatively, D is TRBD1 (6 bases). Trimming removed 1 base from V and 6 bases from J, with 15 bases in between. Looked up from germline, CDR1 is SGHAT and CDR2 is FQNNGV. CDR3 length equals 15 residues.

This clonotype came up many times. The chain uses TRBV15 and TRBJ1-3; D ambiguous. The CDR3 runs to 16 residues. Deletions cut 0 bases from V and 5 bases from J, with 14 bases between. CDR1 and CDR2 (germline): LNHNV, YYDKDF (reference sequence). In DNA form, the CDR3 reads TGTGCCACCAGCAGAGATATTGGGCCAGCCCGAAACACCATATATTTT. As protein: CATSRDIGPARNTIYF. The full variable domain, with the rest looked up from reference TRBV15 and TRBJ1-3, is DAMVIQNPRYQVTQFGKPVTLSCSQTLNHNVMYWYQQKSSQAPKLLFHYYDKDFNNEADTPDNFQSRRPNTSFCFLDIRSPGLGDTAMYLCATSRDIGPARNTIYFGEGSWLTVV.

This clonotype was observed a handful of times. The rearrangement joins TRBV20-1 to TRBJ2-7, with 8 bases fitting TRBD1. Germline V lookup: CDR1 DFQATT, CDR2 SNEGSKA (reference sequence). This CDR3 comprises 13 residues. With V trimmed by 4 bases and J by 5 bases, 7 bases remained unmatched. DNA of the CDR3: TGCAGTGCTAATTGGACAGGGAAGGACGAGCAGTACTTC. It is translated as CSANWTGKDEQYF.

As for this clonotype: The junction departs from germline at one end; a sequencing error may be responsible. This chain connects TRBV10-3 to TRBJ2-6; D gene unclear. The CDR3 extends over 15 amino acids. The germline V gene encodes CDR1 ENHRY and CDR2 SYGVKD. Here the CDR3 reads CAIGEATSGTNVLTF. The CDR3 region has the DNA TGTGCCATCGGTGAGGCGACGAGTGGGACCAACGTCCTGACTTTC.

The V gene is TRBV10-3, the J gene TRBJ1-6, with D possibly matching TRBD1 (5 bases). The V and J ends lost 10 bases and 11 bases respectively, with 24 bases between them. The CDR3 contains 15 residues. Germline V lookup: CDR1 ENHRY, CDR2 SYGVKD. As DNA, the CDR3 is TGTGCCAGCGGGGGGGGTTTTATCCGCAACGCACCCCTCCACTTT. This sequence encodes CASGGGFIRNAPLHF.

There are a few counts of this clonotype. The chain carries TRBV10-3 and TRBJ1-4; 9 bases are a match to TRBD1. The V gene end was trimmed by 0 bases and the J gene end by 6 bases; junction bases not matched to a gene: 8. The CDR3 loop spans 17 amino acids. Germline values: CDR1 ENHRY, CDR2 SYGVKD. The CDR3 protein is CAISESYRGLTDEKLFF. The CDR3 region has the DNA TGTGCCATCAGTGAGTCATACAGGGGGCTGACGGATGAAAAACTGTTTTTT.

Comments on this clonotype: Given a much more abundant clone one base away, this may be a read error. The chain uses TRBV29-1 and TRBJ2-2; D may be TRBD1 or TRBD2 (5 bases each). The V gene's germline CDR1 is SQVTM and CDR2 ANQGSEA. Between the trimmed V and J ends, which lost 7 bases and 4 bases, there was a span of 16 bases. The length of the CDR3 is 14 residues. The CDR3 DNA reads TGCAGCGGGAGGAACGGGACCAGCACCGGGGAGCTGTTTTTT. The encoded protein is CSGRNGTSTGELFF.

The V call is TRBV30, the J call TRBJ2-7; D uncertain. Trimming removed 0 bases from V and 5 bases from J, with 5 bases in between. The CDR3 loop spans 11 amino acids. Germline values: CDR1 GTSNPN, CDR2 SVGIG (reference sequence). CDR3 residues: CAWSVVDEQYF. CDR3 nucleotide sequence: TGTGCCTGGAGTGTGGTCGACGAGCAGTACTTC.

The CDR3 reads CASSYSTEAPVTEAFF. In DNA, the CDR3 is TGTGCCAGCAGTTACTCGACCGAGGCCCCGGTGACTGAAGCTTTCTTT. V usage is TRBV6-5 and J usage is TRBJ1-1; D is uncertain. The ends were cut back, 0 bases at V and 5 bases at J, with 16 bases in the middle. Germline V gene data show CDR1 as MNHEY and CDR2 as SVGAGI. CDR3 length: 16 amino acids.

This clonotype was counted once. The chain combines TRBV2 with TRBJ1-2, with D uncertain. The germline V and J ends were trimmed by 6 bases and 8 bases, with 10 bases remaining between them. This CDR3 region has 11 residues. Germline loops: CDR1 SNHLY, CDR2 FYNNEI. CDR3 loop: CASRDVNGYTF. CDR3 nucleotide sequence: TGTGCCAGCAGAGATGTAAACGGCTACACCTTC.

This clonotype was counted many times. The CDR3 here is CSVLRQGEQYF. CDR3 DNA sequence: TGCAGCGTCCTTAGACAGGGGGAGCAGTACTTC. The V gene is TRBV29-1, the J gene TRBJ2-7; 8 bases line up with TRBD1. This CDR3 has 11 residues. The V gene's germline CDR1 is SQVTM and CDR2 ANQGSEA. Trimming removed 6 bases from V and 7 bases from J; junction bases left unmatched: 5.

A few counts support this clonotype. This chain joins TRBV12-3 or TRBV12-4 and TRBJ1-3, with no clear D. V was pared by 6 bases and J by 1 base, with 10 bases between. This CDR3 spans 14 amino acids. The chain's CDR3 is CASSPAASGNTIYF. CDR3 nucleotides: TGTGCCAGCAGCCCTGCGGCGTCTGGAAACACCATATATTTT.

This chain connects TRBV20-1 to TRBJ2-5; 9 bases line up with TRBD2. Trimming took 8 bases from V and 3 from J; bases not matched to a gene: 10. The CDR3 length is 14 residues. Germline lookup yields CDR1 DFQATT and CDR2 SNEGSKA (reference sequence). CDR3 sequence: CSSQGLAGKETQYF. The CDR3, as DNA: TGCAGTTCCCAAGGGCTAGCGGGGAAAGAGACCCAGTACTTC.

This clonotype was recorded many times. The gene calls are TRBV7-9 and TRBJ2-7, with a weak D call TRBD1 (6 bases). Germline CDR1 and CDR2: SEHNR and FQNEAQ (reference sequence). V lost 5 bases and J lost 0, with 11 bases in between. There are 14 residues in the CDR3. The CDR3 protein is CASSPDSYSYEQYF. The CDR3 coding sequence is TGTGCCAGCAGCCCGGACAGCTACTCCTACGAGCAGTACTTC.